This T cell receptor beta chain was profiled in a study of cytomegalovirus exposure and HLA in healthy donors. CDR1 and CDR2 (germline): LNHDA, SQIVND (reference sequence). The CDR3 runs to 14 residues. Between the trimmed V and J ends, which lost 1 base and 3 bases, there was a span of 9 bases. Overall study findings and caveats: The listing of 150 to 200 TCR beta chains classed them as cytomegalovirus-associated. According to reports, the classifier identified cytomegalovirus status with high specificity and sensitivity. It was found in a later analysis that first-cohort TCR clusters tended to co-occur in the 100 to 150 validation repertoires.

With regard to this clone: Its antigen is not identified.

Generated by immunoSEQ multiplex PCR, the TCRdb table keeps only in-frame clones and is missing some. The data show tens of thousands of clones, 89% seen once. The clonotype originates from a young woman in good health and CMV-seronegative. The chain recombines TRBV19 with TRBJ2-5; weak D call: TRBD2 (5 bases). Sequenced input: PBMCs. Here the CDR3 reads CASSIGSGKETQYF. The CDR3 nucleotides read TGTGCCAGTAGTATAGGTTCGGGAAAAGAGACCCAGTACTTC.